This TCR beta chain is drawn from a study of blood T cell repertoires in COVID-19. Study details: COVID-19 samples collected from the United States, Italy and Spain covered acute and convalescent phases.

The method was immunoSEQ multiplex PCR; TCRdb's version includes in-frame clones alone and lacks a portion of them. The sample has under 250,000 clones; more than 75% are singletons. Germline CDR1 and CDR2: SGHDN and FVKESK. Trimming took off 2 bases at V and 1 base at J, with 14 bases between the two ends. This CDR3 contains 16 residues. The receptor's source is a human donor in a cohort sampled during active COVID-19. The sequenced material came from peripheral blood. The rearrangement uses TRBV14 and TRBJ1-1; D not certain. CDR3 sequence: CASSQSWENPNTEAFF. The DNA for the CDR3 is TGTGCCAGCAGCCAATCGTGGGAGAACCCGAACACTGAAGCTTTCTTT.